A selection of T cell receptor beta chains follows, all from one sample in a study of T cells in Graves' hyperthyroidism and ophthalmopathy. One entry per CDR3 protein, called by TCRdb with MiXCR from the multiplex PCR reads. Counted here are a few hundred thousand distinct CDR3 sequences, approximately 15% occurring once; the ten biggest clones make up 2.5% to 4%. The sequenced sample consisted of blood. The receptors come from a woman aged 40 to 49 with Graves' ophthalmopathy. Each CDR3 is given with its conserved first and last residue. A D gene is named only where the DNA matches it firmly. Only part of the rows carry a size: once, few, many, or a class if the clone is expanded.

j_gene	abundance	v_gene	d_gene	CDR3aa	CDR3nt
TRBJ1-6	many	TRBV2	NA	CASQESRARSPLHF	TGTGCCAGCCAAGAGTCCAGGGCCAGATCACCCCTCCACTTT
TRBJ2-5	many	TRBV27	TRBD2	CASSLTPGTMETQYF	TGTGCCAGCAGTTTAACCCCCGGGACTATGGAGACCCAGTACTTC
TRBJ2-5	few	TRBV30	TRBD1	CAWSRGRETQYF	TGTGCCTGGAGTAGGGGGCGAGAGACCCAGTACTTC
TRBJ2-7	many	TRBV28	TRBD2	CASRDAGTSGAYEQYF	TGTGCCAGCAGGGACGCCGGGACTAGCGGCGCCTACGAGCAGTACTTC
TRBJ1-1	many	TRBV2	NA	CASSDDRPNTEAFF	TGTGCCAGCAGTGATGACAGACCCAACACTGAAGCTTTCTTT
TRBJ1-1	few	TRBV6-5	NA	CASSPRSNTEAFF	TGTGCCAGCAGTCCGCGGAGTAACACTGAAGCTTTCTTT
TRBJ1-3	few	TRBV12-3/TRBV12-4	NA	CASSLGGARAIYF	TGTGCCAGCAGTTTAGGCGGGGCCAGGGCCATATATTTT
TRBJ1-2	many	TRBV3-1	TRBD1	CASSQEGQGTPYGYTF	TGTGCCAGCAGCCAAGAAGGACAGGGGACCCCCTATGGCTACACCTTC
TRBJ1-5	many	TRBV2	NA	CASSLRETRNEPQHF	TGTGCCAGCAGCCTCAGGGAGACACGCAACGAGCCCCAGCATTTT
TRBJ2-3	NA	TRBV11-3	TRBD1	CASSSGTGAVPQYF	TGTGCCAGCAGCTCCGGGACAGGGGCCGTCCCGCAGTATTTT
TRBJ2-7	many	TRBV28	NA	CASSFLTPYEQYF	TGTGCCAGCAGTTTCCTAACCCCATATGAGCAGTACTTC
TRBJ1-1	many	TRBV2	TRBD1	CASSELDRGSKAFF	TGTGCCAGCAGTGAATTGGACAGGGGCTCCAAGGCTTTCTTT
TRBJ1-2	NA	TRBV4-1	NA	CASSQGGGPGGYTF	TGCGCCAGCAGCCAAGGCGGGGGGCCGGGGGGCTACACCTTC
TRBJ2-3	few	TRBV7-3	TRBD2	CASSLTSGVKYF	TGTGCCAGCAGCTTGACTAGCGGGGTGAAGTATTTT
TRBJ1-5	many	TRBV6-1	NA	CASKDGNSNQPQHF	TGTGCCAGCAAGGACGGCAACAGCAATCAGCCCCAGCATTTT
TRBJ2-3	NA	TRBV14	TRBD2	CASSQGAGGTDTQYF	TGTGCCAGCAGCCAAGGAGCGGGGGGCACAGATACGCAGTATTTT
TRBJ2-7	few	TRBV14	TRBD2	CASRRTSGYEQYF	TGTGCCAGCAGGAGGACTAGCGGTTACGAGCAGTACTTC
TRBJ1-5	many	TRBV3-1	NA	CASSPYGNQPQHF	TGTGCCAGCAGCCCTTACGGAAATCAGCCCCAGCATTTT
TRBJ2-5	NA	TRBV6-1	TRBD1	CATRTGGSQETQYF	TGTGCCACCCGGACAGGGGGGTCCCAAGAGACCCAGTACTTC
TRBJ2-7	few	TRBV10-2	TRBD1	CASSGDRGGTYEQYF	TGCGCCAGCAGTGGGGACAGGGGTGGAACCTACGAGCAGTACTTC
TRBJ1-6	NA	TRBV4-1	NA	CASSQDASEPLHF	TGCGCCAGCAGCCAAGATGCCTCGGAACCCCTCCACTTT
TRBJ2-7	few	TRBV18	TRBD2	CASSPPGLAGEQYF	TGTGCCAGCTCACCACCGGGGCTAGCGGGCGAGCAGTACTTC
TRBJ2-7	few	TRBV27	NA	CASSTRGSSYEQYF	TGTGCCAGCAGTACCAGAGGGAGTAGCTACGAGCAGTACTTC
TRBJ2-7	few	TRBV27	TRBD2	CASSGRELHEQYF	TGTGCCTCTTCGGGGCGGGAGCTACACGAGCAGTACTTC
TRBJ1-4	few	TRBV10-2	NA	CASSDVGLEESNEKLFF	TGCGCCAGCAGTGATGTCGGCCTCGAGGAAAGTAATGAAAAACTGTTTTTT
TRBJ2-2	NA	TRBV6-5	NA	CASSYLSGGTGELFF	TGTGCCAGCAGTTACTTATCCGGGGGCACCGGGGAGCTGTTTTTT
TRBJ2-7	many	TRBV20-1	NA	CSARAWGAQSSYEQYF	TGCAGTGCTAGAGCATGGGGCGCGCAGAGCTCCTACGAGCAGTACTTC
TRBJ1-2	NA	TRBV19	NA	CASSITSQSYGYTF	TGTGCCAGTAGTATTACATCACAGAGCTATGGCTACACCTTC
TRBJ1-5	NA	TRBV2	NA	CASSGGEGVQPQHF	TGTGCCAGCAGCGGGGGGGAGGGAGTTCAGCCCCAGCATTTT
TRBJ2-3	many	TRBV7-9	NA	CASSSTMTKFLTDTQYF	TGTGCCAGCAGCTCGACAATGACCAAATTCCTCACAGATACGCAGTATTTT
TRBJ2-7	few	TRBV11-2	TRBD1	CASSFHRGPTYEQYF	TGTGCCAGCAGCTTCCACAGGGGACCTACCTACGAGCAGTACTTC
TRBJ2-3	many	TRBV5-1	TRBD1	CASSYGQGFTDTQYF	TGCGCCAGCAGCTACGGACAGGGATTCACAGATACGCAGTATTTT
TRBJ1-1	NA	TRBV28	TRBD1	CASSSFGQAANTEAFF	TGTGCCAGCAGTTCGTTTGGACAGGCGGCAAACACTGAAGCTTTCTTT
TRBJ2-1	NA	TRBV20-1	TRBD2	CSATPEAGTYNEQFF	TGCAGTGCTACCCCGGAAGCGGGAACCTACAATGAGCAGTTCTTC
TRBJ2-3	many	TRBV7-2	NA	CASSLRYRQRTSTDTQYF	TGTGCCAGCAGCTTAAGGTATCGACAGAGAACTAGCACAGATACGCAGTATTTT
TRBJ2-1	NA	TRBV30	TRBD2	CAWSDSGLRGNEQFF	TGTGCCTGGAGTGATAGCGGGCTAAGGGGCAATGAGCAGTTCTTC
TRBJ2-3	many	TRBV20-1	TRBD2	CSAKTSGATDTQYF	TGCAGTGCAAAGACTAGCGGAGCCACAGATACGCAGTATTTT
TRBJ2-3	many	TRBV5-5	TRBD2	CASSFQAGLRTDTQYF	TGTGCCAGCAGCTTTCAAGCGGGGTTACGCACAGATACGCAGTATTTT
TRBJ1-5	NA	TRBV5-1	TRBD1	CASSITGQGSQPQHF	TGCGCCAGCAGCATAACCGGACAGGGAAGTCAGCCCCAGCATTTT
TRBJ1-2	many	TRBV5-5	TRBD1	CASSPGLDRDNYGYTF	TGTGCCAGCAGCCCGGGACTAGACAGGGACAACTATGGCTACACCTTC
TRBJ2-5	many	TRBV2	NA	CASRGTGVETQYF	TGTGCCAGCAGAGGGACCGGAGTAGAGACCCAGTACTTC
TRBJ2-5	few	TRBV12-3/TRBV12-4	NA	CASSLGREPYF	TGTGCCAGCAGTTTAGGGAGGGAACCGTACTTC